The present T cell receptor (beta chain) was sequenced within a study of cytomegalovirus exposure and HLA in healthy donors. V was clipped by 5 bases and J by 5 bases, with 16 bases between them. This CDR3 has 15 amino acids. Germline V gives CDR1 LNHDA, CDR2 SQIVND (reference sequence). With 60 Vbeta and 13 Jbeta primers, the PCR was carried out. The table came from immunoSEQ multiplex PCR; TCRdb's copy has only in-frame clones and leaves some out. The sample lists about 200,000 clones, 79% occurring once. In its sample, this clone was seen once. The TCR sequence derives from a male donor in good health and CMV-seropositive. Source material: PBMCs. The V and J genes are TRBV19 and TRBJ2-1; perhaps TRBD2 as D (5 bases). The CDR3 sequence: CASSDRLGMHNEQFF. The CDR3 DNA follows: TGTGCCAGTAGTGACCGGCTCGGGATGCACAATGAGCAGTTCTTC. Full variable domain (missing parts from reference TRBV19 and TRBJ2-1): DGGITQSPKYLFRKEGQNVTLSCEQNLNHDAMYWYRQDPGQGLRLIYYSQIVNDFQKGDIAEGYSVSREKKESFPLTVTSAQKNPTAFYLCASSDRLGMHNEQFFGPGTRLTVL.